The 28 T cell receptor beta chains in this list originate from one sample, sequenced in a study of pediatric ulcerative colitis. Measured with immunoSEQ multiplex PCR; TCRdb has only the in-frame clones, and not every one. The sample consists of 10,000 to 13,000 clones, 75% to 85% of them appearing once. One to two pinch biopsies were taken from the rectum during colonoscopy. Sequencing was done on a sample of gut tissue. These receptors all come from a girl aged 5 to 17 who was a control in a study of pediatric ulcerative colitis.

The gene calls are TRBV14 and TRBJ2-1; 13 nucleotides agree with TRBD2. Germline values: CDR1 SGHDN, CDR2 FVKESK. Trimming took 3 bases from V and 10 from J; bases not matched to a gene: 9. The CDR3 loop spans 16 amino acids. Here the CDR3 reads CASSQRGLAGAGEQFF. The DNA of the CDR3 is TGTGCCAGCAGCCAGAGAGGACTAGCGGGAGCGGGGGAGCAGTTCTTC.

This chain joins TRBV7-2 and TRBJ1-1, with 8 bases fitting TRBD1. Germline CDR1 reads SGHTA; CDR2 reads FQGNSA. The CDR3 contains 13 residues. After removal of 5 bases from V and 6 bases from J, the junction contained 5 bases not matched to a gene. The CDR3 region is CASSLQGASEAFF. The CDR3 DNA reads TGTGCCAGCAGCCTGCAGGGGGCTTCTGAAGCTTTCTTT.

The chain is built from TRBV5-1 and TRBJ2-1; 9 nucleotides line up with TRBD2. The CDR3 consists of 19 residues. V lost 0 bases and J lost 0; bases outside the gene matches: 10. CDR1 is SGHRS, CDR2 YFSETQ, per germline. CDR3 in DNA: TGCGCCAGCAGCTTGGAAGTTCCGCGTAGCGGGAGCTCCTACAATGAGCAGTTCTTC. Translation gives CASSLEVPRSGSSYNEQFF.

V is TRBV18 and J is TRBJ1-2; 7 bases are shared with TRBD1. V gave up 5 bases and J gave up 1 base; unmatched junction bases: 10. There are 16 residues in the CDR3. CDR1 KGHSH and CDR2 LQKENI come from the germline V gene. In DNA form, the CDR3 reads TGTGCCAGCTCAAGTGGGGGACAGAGATTTAACTATGGCTACACCTTC. This encodes CASSSGGQRFNYGYTF.

J is TRBJ1-1 and V is TRBV7-2; no clear D gene. V shed 2 bases and J shed 1 base, with 5 bases lying between them. Per the germline V gene, CDR1 is SGHTA and CDR2 is FQGNSA. CDR3 length: 13 amino acids. CDR3 residues: CASSLSGNTEAFF. CDR3 nucleotide sequence: TGTGCCAGCAGCTTATCAGGGAACACTGAAGCTTTCTTT.

In its sample, this clone was seen once. The chain combines TRBV21-1 with TRBJ1-4. TRBV21-1 corresponds to a pseudogene. The CDR3 runs 15 residues. CDR3 protein: CASSPREGVGEKLFF. In nucleotides, the CDR3 is TGTGCCAGCAGCCCAAGGGAGGGGGTGGGTGAAAAACTGTTTTTT.

This clone was detected only once. This sequence joins TRBV5-6 and TRBJ2-7; 13 bases are a match to TRBD2. V was clipped by 4 bases and J by 7 bases; unmatched bases: 8. Germline-derived CDR1 and CDR2 are SGHDT and YYEEEE. This CDR3 is 15 amino acids long. The CDR3 region is CASSLGLAGAGEQYF. The CDR3 nucleotides read TGTGCCAGCAGCCTCGGACTAGCGGGAGCAGGGGAGCAGTACTTC.

The CDR3 region is CASSLGGTNTGELFF. CDR3 DNA: TGTGCCAGTAGTCTCGGCGGGACGAACACCGGGGAGCTGTTTTTT. The V call is TRBV19, the J call TRBJ2-2; the D gene is possibly TRBD2 (6 bases). Looked up from germline, CDR1 is LNHDA and CDR2 is SQIVND (reference sequence). The CDR3 consists of 15 residues. V lost 5 bases and J lost 0, with 10 bases in between.

This clone appeared a few times. The rearrangement joins TRBV5-8 to TRBJ2-7; 8 nucleotides line up with TRBD1. J gave up 1 base and V 5 bases, and 11 bases lay outside the gene matches. Per germline, CDR1 SGHTS and CDR2 YDEGEE. The length of the CDR3 is 16 residues. The CDR3 sequence is CASRPLPGQASYEQYF. CDR3 coding DNA: TGTGCCAGCAGACCCCTTCCGGGACAGGCATCCTACGAGCAGTACTTC.

This clone was detected a few times. The chain recombines TRBV2 with TRBJ2-7; 7 bases fit TRBD2. V was pared by 5 bases and J by 6 bases, with 10 bases of the junction left unmatched. This CDR3 comprises 14 residues. Germline CDR1 and CDR2: SNHLY and FYNNEI. CDR3 bases: TGTGCCAGCAGTTTGGAGGGAGGGCCGGGCGAGCAGTACTTC. It specifies CASSLEGGPGEQYF.

The chain couples TRBV5-5 to TRBJ1-2; D is undetermined. CDR3 length: 16 amino acids. CDR1 SGHKS and CDR2 YYEKEE come from the germline V gene (reference sequence). V lost 0 bases to trimming and J lost 0 bases, with 12 bases between them. CDR3 DNA: TGTGCCAGCAGCTTGGCCAGAGGACGAGCTAACTATGGCTACACCTTC. Amino acids: CASSLARGRANYGYTF.

This sequence joins TRBV7-9 and TRBJ1-2, with D perhaps TRBD1 (6 bases). The CDR3 extends over 14 amino acids. Between the trimmed V and J ends, which lost 5 bases and 8 bases, there was a span of 18 bases. Germline V gene lookup returns CDR1 SEHNR and CDR2 FQNEAQ (reference sequence). Here the CDR3 reads CASSPTGGAQGYTF. Written as DNA, the CDR3 is TGTGCCAGCAGCCCAACTGGGGGGGCGCAGGGCTACACCTTC.

The genes are TRBV28 and TRBJ2-7; D is unclear. The V gene lost 9 bases and the J gene lost 0 bases, with 9 bases spanning the gap. Germline CDR1 reads MDHEN; CDR2 reads SYDVKM. The CDR3 covers 12 residues. The CDR3 nucleotides read TGTGCCAGTTCAGGCGGCTCCTACGAGCAGTACTTC. It specifies CASSGGSYEQYF.

This chain links TRBV30 with TRBJ1-2; maybe TRBD1 (6 bases). Germline V gene sequence: CDR1 GTSNPN, CDR2 SVGIG (reference sequence). Trimming took off 0 bases at V and 7 bases at J, with 18 bases between the two ends. CDR3 length equals 15 residues. The CDR3 nucleotides read TGTGCCTGGAGTGTGGGTTACGGGGCCAGGGGTGGCTACACCTTC. Amino acid sequence: CAWSVGYGARGGYTF.

This rearrangement joins TRBV20-1 to TRBJ1-5; no firm D call. Germline V gene lookup returns CDR1 DFQATT and CDR2 SNEGSKA (reference sequence). V gave up 3 bases and J gave up 7 bases, with 4 bases separating them. This CDR3 has 10 amino acids. In DNA, the CDR3 is TGCAGTGCTAGTTCCCAGCCCCAGCATTTT. Protein: CSASSQPQHF.

The rearrangement uses TRBV9 and TRBJ2-5; no clear D gene. Trimming stripped 4 bases from V and 5 bases from J, with 18 bases between. This CDR3 contains 15 residues. The V gene's germline CDR1 is SGDLS and CDR2 YYNGEE. DNA for the CDR3: TGTGCCAGCAGCCCCGATGGAGCGCTAGATGAGACCCAGTACTTC. Its protein is CASSPDGALDETQYF.

On this clone itself: One end of the junction fails to match germline, which may point to a read error. The chain employs TRBV19 and TRBJ1-1; D not certain. The CDR3 has 16 residues. Germline lookup yields CDR1 LNHDA and CDR2 SQIVND (reference sequence). Written as DNA, the CDR3 is TGTGCCAGTAGTATGGAAGGGTTGGTTATGAACGCTGAAGCTTTCTTT. It yields the protein CASSMEGLVMNAEAFF.

The genes are TRBV4-1 and TRBJ2-2, with D unresolved. Trimming left V 2 bases short and J 3 bases short, with 7 bases between. Per germline, CDR1 MGHRA and CDR2 YSYEKL. There are 14 residues in the CDR3. CDR3 region: CASSQRFDTGELFF. For the CDR3, the DNA is TGCGCCAGCAGCCAACGATTCGACACCGGGGAGCTGTTTTTT.

The chain joins TRBV6-5 to TRBJ2-3, with 8 bases identical to TRBD2. Trimming took 4 bases from V and 6 from J; bases not matched to a gene: 12. Germline V gene data show CDR1 as MNHEY and CDR2 as SVGAGI. The CDR3 has 16 residues. The CDR3 region has the DNA TGTGCCAGCAGTTTCAGAAGCGGGAGAGGGAGGGATACGCAGTATTTT. Its protein product is CASSFRSGRGRDTQYF.

This clone has just a few counts. This sequence joins TRBV5-1 and TRBJ2-2, with D perhaps matching TRBD2 (6 bases). Trimming took 3 bases from V and 1 from J, leaving 10 bases between them. Germline V lookup: CDR1 SGHRS, CDR2 YFSETQ. The CDR3 covers 15 residues. CDR3 bases: TGCGCCAGCAGCTCGGCGGGGATGAACACCGGGGAGCTGTTTTTT. It codes for CASSSAGMNTGELFF.

The rearrangement joins TRBV5-1 to TRBJ2-3, with TRBD2 matching 13 bases. The germline gives CDR1 SGHRS, CDR2 YFSETQ. The CDR3 extends over 16 amino acids. The V and J ends lost 7 bases and 2 bases, in that order; junction bases with no gene match: 7. DNA for the CDR3: TGCGCCAGCGGATTGGGGACTAGCGGGAACACAGATACGCAGTATTTT. Residues: CASGLGTSGNTDTQYF.

The V call is TRBV18, the J call TRBJ2-7, with 9 nucleotides matching TRBD2. V was pared by 0 bases and J by 5 bases, with 8 bases of the junction left unmatched. The germline V gene encodes CDR1 KGHSH and CDR2 LQKENI. This CDR3 is built from 16 residues. The CDR3 region has the DNA TGTGCCAGCTCACCACCGGGGCGGGAGGGCCTAGACGAGCAGTACTTC. This encodes CASSPPGREGLDEQYF.

The CDR3 DNA sequence: TGTGCCAGCAGCTTGAGAGGGAGATCCTACGAGCAGTACTTC. Its translation is CASSLRGRSYEQYF. V is TRBV5-4 and J is TRBJ2-7, with a weak D call TRBD2 (5 bases). Trimming stripped 1 base from V and 1 base from J, with 9 bases between. This CDR3 is 14 amino acids long. Germline CDR1 reads SGHNT; CDR2 reads YYREEE (reference sequence).

The V and J genes are TRBV28 and TRBJ1-2, with D maybe TRBD1 (5 bases). Germline V gives CDR1 MDHEN, CDR2 SYDVKM. V was pared by 7 bases and J by 8 bases, with 23 bases between. CDR3 length equals 15 residues. The CDR3 loop is CASTSPGLVSRGYTF. The CDR3 nucleotides read TGTGCCAGCACCTCCCCGGGACTAGTATCACGCGGCTACACCTTC.

The genes are TRBV30 and TRBJ2-2; 9 bases are shared with TRBD1. CDR3 length equals 15 residues. V shed 0 bases and J 5 bases; nucleotides not matched to a gene: 4. CDR1 is GTSNPN, CDR2 SVGIG, per germline (reference sequence). Written as DNA, the CDR3 is TGTGCCTGGAGTGTGGGGACAGGGTGGACCGGGGAGCTGTTTTTT. Translating it yields CAWSVGTGWTGELFF.

The chain couples TRBV19 to TRBJ2-2, with 7 bases identical to TRBD1. J gave up 0 bases and V 6 bases, and 7 bases lay outside the gene matches. The CDR3 is 16 amino acids. Germline V gene lookup returns CDR1 LNHDA and CDR2 SQIVND (reference sequence). The CDR3 nucleotides read TGTGCCAGTAGGCCCCGACAGGGCGCGAACACCGGGGAGCTGTTTTTT. It is translated as CASRPRQGANTGELFF.

This chain uses TRBV7-9 with TRBJ2-1, with 11 nucleotides matching TRBD1. The junction had 8 bases not matched to a gene; V was cut back by 5 bases and J by 8 bases. This CDR3 has 15 residues. Per germline, CDR1 SEHNR and CDR2 FQNEAQ (reference sequence). The CDR3 region has the DNA TGTGCCAGCAGCCTTGGACAGGGGGCGCGAGATGAGCAGTTCTTC. It translates to CASSLGQGARDEQFF.

This clone was seen a handful of times. This chain uses TRBV27 with TRBJ2-7, with 7 bases matching TRBD1. The CDR3 has 12 residues. CDR1 and CDR2 (germline): MNHEY, SMNVEV (reference sequence). After removal of 10 bases from V and 0 bases from J, the junction contained 3 bases not matched to a gene. The CDR3 protein is CATRDSSYEQYF. For the CDR3, the DNA is TGTGCCACCCGGGACAGCTCCTACGAGCAGTACTTC.